This entry features one T cell receptor (beta chain) sequence. This sample is part of a study of cytomegalovirus exposure and HLA in healthy donors. The CDR3 is made up of 16 amino acids. The germline V gene encodes CDR1 SGHRS and CDR2 YFSETQ. J was trimmed by 0 bases and V by 0 bases; bases with no gene match: 4. Here immunoSEQ multiplex PCR was the method, and the copy in TCRdb shows in-frame clones only, minus some. The table has fewer than 400,000 clones, roughly 87% seen once. This chain uses TRBV5-1 with TRBJ1-1; 8 bases match TRBD1. Sequenced sample: PBMCs. The origin of this receptor is a man aged 30 to 39 in good health and CMV-seronegative. CDR3: CASSLAAGGLNTEAFF. As DNA, the CDR3 is TGCGCCAGCAGCTTGGCGGCAGGGGGCTTGAACACTGAAGCTTTCTTT.